Presented here are 22 T cell receptor beta chains from one specimen sequenced in a study of blood T cells in healthy people across ages. The authors ran a second PCR of roughly 6 to 12 cycles using a sample-barcoded 5' primer and a J-beta primer mix. One entry per CDR3 protein, called by TCRdb with MiXCR from the 5' RACE reads. The data show 750,000 to 950,000 distinct CDR3 sequences, roughly 50% seen once. Sequencing was performed on blood. The receptors were sampled from a man older than 75 in good health.

The chain couples TRBV7-3 to TRBJ2-3; D unclear. V was trimmed by 5 bases and J by 8 bases, leaving 17 bases between them. Germline assignment: CDR1 SGHTA and CDR2 FQGTGA. The CDR3 has 14 amino acids. CDR3 coding DNA: TGTGCCAGCAGCCCAACGCGGCGCTTGGGTACGCAGTATTTT. This codes for CASSPTRRLGTQYF.

For this clonotype: One junction end disagrees with the germline gene, perhaps due to a read error. The chain employs TRBV7-2 and TRBJ1-4, with D unresolved. This CDR3 has 13 residues. Germline CDR1 SGHTA, CDR2 FQGNSA. In DNA form, the CDR3 reads TGTGCCAGCAGTTTAGCAACTAATGAAAAACTGTTTTTT. Translated: CASSLATNEKLFF.

The chain is built from TRBV10-2 and TRBJ2-5; 7 positions agree with TRBD2. V shed 7 bases and J 11 bases; nucleotides not matched to a gene: 16. CDR3 length equals 14 residues. The germline V gene encodes CDR1 WSHSY and CDR2 SAAADI. The CDR3 DNA sequence: TGCGCCAGCACGGAGGCTAGCGGACTCGCTGAGCAGTACTTC. It yields the protein CASTEASGLAEQYF.

The chain recombines TRBV20-1 with TRBJ2-1; D not resolved. V was clipped by 1 base and J by 6 bases, with 13 bases between them. Germline V gene sequence: CDR1 DFQATT, CDR2 SNEGSKA (reference sequence). CDR3 length: 14 amino acids. This chain's CDR3 is CSARAYLKGNEQFF. The CDR3 nucleotides are TGCAGTGCTAGAGCGTACCTAAAGGGCAATGAGCAGTTCTTC.

This clonotype was recorded a few times. Germline is not matched at one junction end, which may reflect a read error. This chain uses TRBV3-1 with TRBJ2-7; D is uncertain. The germline CDR1 and CDR2 sequences are LGHDT and YNNKEL (reference sequence). This CDR3 has 11 amino acids. The CDR3 is CASSQSNEQYF. The DNA for the CDR3 is TGCGCCAGCAGCCAGAGTAATGAGCAGTACTTC.

The sample holds a few counts of this clonotype. CDR3 amino acids: CASSLSGVGEQYF. The CDR3 DNA reads as TGTGCCAGCAGCTTATCAGGGGTAGGCGAGCAGTACTTC. This chain joins TRBV7-3 and TRBJ2-7, with D possibly being TRBD1 (6 bases). With 2 bases removed from V and 6 bases from J, the gap between germline ends came to 11 bases. The CDR3 is 13 residues long. CDR1 is SGHTA and CDR2 is FQGTGA in the germline V gene.

This clonotype appeared many times. The rearrangement joins TRBV11-2 to TRBJ2-7; possibly TRBD2 for D (6 bases). The CDR3 runs 13 residues. V lost 4 bases and J 7 bases, leaving 14 bases between the germline ends. Germline CDR1 is SGHAT and CDR2 is FQNNGV. The DNA for the CDR3 is TGTGCCAGCAGCTCCCCGGGGAGGAATGAGCAGTACTTC. The encoded protein is CASSSPGRNEQYF. The variable domain in full, completed from reference TRBV11-2 and TRBJ2-7, reads EAGVAQSPRYKIIEKRQSVAFWCNPISGHATLYWYQQILGQGPKLLIQFQNNGVVDDSQLPKDRFSAERLKGVDSTLKIQPAKLEDSAVYLCASSSPGRNEQYFGPGTRLTVT.

V gene TRBV2 combines with J gene TRBJ2-7, with D possibly matching TRBD1 (6 bases). CDR1 is SNHLY, CDR2 FYNNEI, per germline. The CDR3 spans 14 residues. Trimming took 4 bases from V and 1 from J, leaving 11 bases between them. DNA of the CDR3: TGTGCCAGCAGTGTTGAACAGGGTTCCTACGAGCAGTACTTC. It translates to CASSVEQGSYEQYF.

This clonotype was seen more than once but under ten times. The rearrangement uses TRBV7-2 and TRBJ2-7; D gene uncertain. The end of the DNA aligns better with TRBJ2-5, so the J call may be wrong. The CDR3 totals 13 residues. Germline V gene lookup returns CDR1 SGHTA and CDR2 FQGNSA. The CDR3 is CASSSLTLGTQYF. The CDR3 coding sequence is TGTGCCAGCAGCTCGTTGACACTGGGGACCCAGTACTTC.

The chain carries TRBV9 and TRBJ2-1, with unresolved D. The V end was cut by 9 bases, the J end by 9 bases, with 10 bases between. The length of the CDR3 is 10 residues. Germline V gene lookup returns CDR1 SGDLS and CDR2 YYNGEE. This CDR3 is CATRRGEQFF. Here the CDR3 DNA reads TGTGCCACCCGTCGTGGTGAGCAGTTCTTC.

The V call is TRBV5-1, the J call TRBJ2-7, with unresolved D. Trimming removed 4 bases from V and 5 bases from J, with 10 bases in between. Germline loops: CDR1 SGHRS, CDR2 YFSETQ. The length of the CDR3 is 12 residues. The CDR3 here is CASSGGLDEQYF. CDR3 coding DNA: TGCGCCAGCAGCGGCGGTCTCGACGAGCAGTACTTC.

This sequence joins TRBV29-1 and TRBJ2-3; 7 bases fit TRBD2. This CDR3 contains 17 residues. Germline CDR1 and CDR2: SQVTM and ANQGSEA. The V segment lost 1 base and the J segment 1 base; nucleotides outside the gene matches: 11. CDR3 sequence: CSVEGQKAGARTDTQYF. The CDR3 nucleotides read TGCAGCGTTGAAGGACAGAAGGCGGGAGCTCGCACAGATACGCAGTATTTT.

The CDR3 coding sequence is TGTGCCAGCAGTTACCTACAGGGAACCACCTACGAGCAGTACTTC. Its translation: CASSYLQGTTYEQYF. The rearrangement links TRBV6-5 to TRBJ2-5; possibly TRBD1 for D (6 bases). The J call may be wrong; the DNA end is better matched by TRBJ2-7. The CDR3 has 15 amino acids. CDR1 MNHEY and CDR2 SVGAGI come from the germline V gene.

V and J are TRBV4-2 and TRBJ1-1, with D uncertain. From germline, CDR1 is LGHNA and CDR2 YNFKEQ. CDR3 length: 15 amino acids. With 5 bases removed from V and 1 base from J, the gap between germline ends came to 14 bases. DNA of the CDR3: TGTGCCAGCAGCGCGAAGTGGCCAGGGAACACTGAAGCTTTCTTT. Translating it yields CASSAKWPGNTEAFF.

The chain recombines TRBV4-3 with TRBJ2-7; 7 bases agree with TRBD1. The CDR3 is made up of 15 amino acids. CDR1 and CDR2 (germline): LGHNA, YSLEER. The V gene end was trimmed by 5 bases and the J gene end by 0 bases; junction bases not matched to a gene: 7. CDR3 region: CASSIRQGYSYEQYF. As DNA, the CDR3 is TGCGCCAGCAGCATCCGACAGGGCTACTCCTACGAGCAGTACTTC.

This clonotype was counted between two and nine times. The V call is TRBV6-5, the J call TRBJ1-2; 11 bases fit TRBD1. There are 16 residues in the CDR3. Germline V gene sequence: CDR1 MNHEY, CDR2 SVGAGI. With V trimmed by 4 bases and J by 7 bases, 11 bases remained unmatched. The CDR3: CASSSTATGTGGGYTF. CDR3 DNA: TGTGCCAGCAGTTCGACCGCGACCGGGACAGGGGGTGGCTACACCTTC.

Only a few counts were recorded for this clonotype. Its ends do not fully match the called genes, so a read error is possible. The chain uses TRBV5-1 and TRBJ2-1; 8 bases match TRBD2. Germline CDR1 and CDR2: SGHRS and YFSETQ. This CDR3 has 15 residues. DNA of the CDR3: TGCGCCAGCACCTTGGAGCTAGCGGGTTACAATGAGCAGTTCTTC. Amino acid sequence: CASTLELAGYNEQFF. Drawing the rest from reference TRBV5-1 and TRBJ2-1, the complete variable domain is KAGVTQTPRYLIKTRGQQVTLSCSPISGHRSVSWYQQTPGQGLQFLFEYFSETQRNKGNFPGRFSGRQFSNSRSEMNVSTLELGDSALYLCASTLELAGYNEQFFGPGTRLTVL.

The chain is built from TRBV12-3 or TRBV12-4 and TRBJ2-7, with 11 positions matching TRBD1. The CDR3 is made up of 13 amino acids. The ends lost 3 bases at V and 7 bases at J; junction bases unmatched: 2. The CDR3 is CASSFGTGGEQYF. The CDR3 DNA is TGTGCCAGCAGTTTTGGGACAGGGGGTGAGCAGTACTTC.

The rearrangement links TRBV6-2 or TRBV6-3 to TRBJ1-2; D is unresolved. Per germline, CDR1 MNHEY and CDR2 SVGEGT. V was pared by 7 bases and J by 2 bases, with 14 bases between. CDR3 length equals 14 residues. As DNA, the CDR3 is TGTGCCAGCACCCGAGGATCGGGGAACTATGGCTACACCTTC. Its translation: CASTRGSGNYGYTF.

This clonotype was found a few times. A much larger clone lies a single base off, so this may be a read error. The J gene is TRBJ2-5, the V gene TRBV12-3 or TRBV12-4, with D hard to call. Trimming left V 6 bases short and J 8 bases short, with 13 bases between. The CDR3 sequence is 12 residues long. CDR3 nucleotides: TGTGCCAGCAGCTTATCGCAGGTCACCCAGTACTTC. Its translation: CASSLSQVTQYF.

In this sample, this clonotype turned up a few times. J is TRBJ1-2 and V is TRBV29-1, with D uncertain. This CDR3 contains 11 residues. Germline lookup yields CDR1 SQVTM and CDR2 ANQGSEA. V was shortened by 6 bases and J by 7 bases, with 12 bases between the two germline ends. The CDR3 DNA follows: TGCAGCGTCCGGGCCGGAGGTGGCTACACCTTC. Translated: CSVRAGGGYTF.

The chain combines TRBV20-1 with TRBJ1-1; 7 bases line up with TRBD1. From germline, CDR1 is DFQATT and CDR2 SNEGSKA (reference sequence). Trimming removed 1 base from V and 4 bases from J; junction bases left unmatched: 9. The CDR3 is 15 amino acids. Here the CDR3 reads CSARGLAGGGTEAFF. The CDR3 DNA sequence: TGCAGTGCTAGAGGTTTGGCAGGGGGAGGCACTGAAGCTTTCTTT.